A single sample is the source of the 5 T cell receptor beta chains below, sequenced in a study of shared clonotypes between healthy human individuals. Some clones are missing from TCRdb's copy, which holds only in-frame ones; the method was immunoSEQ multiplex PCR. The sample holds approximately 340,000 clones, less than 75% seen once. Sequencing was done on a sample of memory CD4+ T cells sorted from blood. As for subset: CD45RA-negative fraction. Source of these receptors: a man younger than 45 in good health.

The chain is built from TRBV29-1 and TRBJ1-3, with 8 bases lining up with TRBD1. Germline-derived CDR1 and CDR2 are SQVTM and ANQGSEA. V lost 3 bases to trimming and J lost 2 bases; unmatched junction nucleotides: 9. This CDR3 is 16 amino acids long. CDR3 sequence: CSVEQIQGAAGNTIYF. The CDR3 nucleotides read TGCAGCGTTGAGCAGATTCAGGGGGCGGCTGGAAACACCATATATTTT.

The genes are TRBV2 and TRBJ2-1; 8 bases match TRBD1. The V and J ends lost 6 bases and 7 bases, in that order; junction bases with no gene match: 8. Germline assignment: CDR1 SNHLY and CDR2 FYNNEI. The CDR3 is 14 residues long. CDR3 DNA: TGTGCCAGCAGCGGGGACAGGTCTTGGAATGAGCAGTTCTTC. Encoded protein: CASSGDRSWNEQFF.

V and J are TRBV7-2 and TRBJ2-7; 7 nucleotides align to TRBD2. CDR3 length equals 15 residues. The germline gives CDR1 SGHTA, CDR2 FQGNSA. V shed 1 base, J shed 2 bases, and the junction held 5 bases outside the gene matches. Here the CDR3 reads CASSLEAGVAYEQYF. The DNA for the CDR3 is TGTGCCAGCAGCTTAGAGGCGGGAGTAGCCTACGAGCAGTACTTC.

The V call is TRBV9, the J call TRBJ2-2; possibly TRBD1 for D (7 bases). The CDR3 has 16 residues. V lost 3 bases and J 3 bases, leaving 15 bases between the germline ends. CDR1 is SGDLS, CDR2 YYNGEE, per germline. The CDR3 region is CASSAGDREYTGELFF. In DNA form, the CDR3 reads TGTGCCAGCAGCGCGGGGGACAGAGAATACACCGGGGAGCTGTTTTTT.

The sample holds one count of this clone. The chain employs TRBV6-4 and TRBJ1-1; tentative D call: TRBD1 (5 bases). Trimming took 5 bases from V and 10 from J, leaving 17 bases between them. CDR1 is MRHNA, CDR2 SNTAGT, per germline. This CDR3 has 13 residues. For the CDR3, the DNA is TGTGCCAGCAGTCAACAGGTTAAGGGGAGAGCTTTCTTT. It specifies CASSQQVKGRAFF.